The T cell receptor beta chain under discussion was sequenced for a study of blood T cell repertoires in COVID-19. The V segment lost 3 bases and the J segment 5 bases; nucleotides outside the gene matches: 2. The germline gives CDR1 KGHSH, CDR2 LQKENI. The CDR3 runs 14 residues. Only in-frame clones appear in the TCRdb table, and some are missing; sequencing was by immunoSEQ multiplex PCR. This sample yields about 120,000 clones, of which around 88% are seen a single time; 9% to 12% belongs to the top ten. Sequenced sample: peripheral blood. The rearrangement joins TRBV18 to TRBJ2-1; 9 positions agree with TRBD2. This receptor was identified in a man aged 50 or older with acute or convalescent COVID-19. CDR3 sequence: CASSPPSGDNEQFF. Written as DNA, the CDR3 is TGTGCCAGCTCACCTCCTAGCGGGGACAATGAGCAGTTCTTC.